This TCR beta chain was observed in a study of identical twins. TCRdb used MiXCR to reprocess the 5' RACE reads, holding one entry per CDR3 protein. The table has roughly 490,000 distinct CDR3 sequences, around 15% seen once. The CDR3 extends over 14 amino acids. V was clipped by 6 bases and J by 1 base; unmatched bases: 5. The germline V gene encodes CDR1 DFQATT and CDR2 SNEGSKA (reference sequence). Broader study findings: Beta out-of-frame sequences displayed a weaker excess of sharing between twins.

Ten or more counts support this clonotype. The target antigen is unknown. These data are also associated with another study on yellow fever vaccine responses in identical twins.

This sequence joins TRBV20-1 and TRBJ1-2, with 10 bases lining up with TRBD1. Sequencing input: CD4+ T cells sorted from blood. This receptor was identified in a young woman in good health. The CDR3: CSATGTGDNYGYTF. CDR3 nucleotide sequence: TGCAGTGCGACCGGGACAGGGGATAACTATGGCTACACCTTC.